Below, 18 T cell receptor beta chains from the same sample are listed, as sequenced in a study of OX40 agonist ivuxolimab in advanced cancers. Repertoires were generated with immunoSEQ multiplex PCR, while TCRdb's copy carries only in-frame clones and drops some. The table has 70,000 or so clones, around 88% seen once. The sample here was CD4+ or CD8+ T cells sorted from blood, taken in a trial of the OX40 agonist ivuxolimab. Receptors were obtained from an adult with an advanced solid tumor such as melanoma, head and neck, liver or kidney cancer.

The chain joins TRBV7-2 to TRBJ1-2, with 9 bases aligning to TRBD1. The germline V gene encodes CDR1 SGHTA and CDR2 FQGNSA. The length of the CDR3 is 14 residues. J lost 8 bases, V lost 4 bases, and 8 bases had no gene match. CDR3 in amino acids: CASSSDRGGLGYTF. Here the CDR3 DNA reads TGTGCCAGCAGCTCCGACAGGGGGGGTCTAGGCTACACCTTC.

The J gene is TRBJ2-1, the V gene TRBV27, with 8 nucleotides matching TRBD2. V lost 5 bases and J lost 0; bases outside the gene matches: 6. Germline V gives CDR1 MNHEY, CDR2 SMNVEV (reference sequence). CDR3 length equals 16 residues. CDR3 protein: CASSPLAGISYNEQFF. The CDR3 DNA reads TGTGCCAGCAGTCCATTAGCGGGGATCTCCTACAATGAGCAGTTCTTC.

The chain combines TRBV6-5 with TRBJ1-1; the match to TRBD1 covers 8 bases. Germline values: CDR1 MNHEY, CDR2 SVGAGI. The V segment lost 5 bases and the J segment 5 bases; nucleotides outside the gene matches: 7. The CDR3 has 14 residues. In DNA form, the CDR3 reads TGTGCCAGCAGTCTAACAGGGGGAGAAACTGAAGCTTTCTTT. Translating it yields CASSLTGGETEAFF.

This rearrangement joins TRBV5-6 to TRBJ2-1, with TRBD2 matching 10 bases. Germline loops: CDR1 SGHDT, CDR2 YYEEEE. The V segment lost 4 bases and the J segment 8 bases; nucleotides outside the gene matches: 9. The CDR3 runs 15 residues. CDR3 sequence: CASSRLGLAWDEQFF. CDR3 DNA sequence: TGTGCCAGCAGCCGCTTGGGACTAGCGTGGGATGAGCAGTTCTTC.

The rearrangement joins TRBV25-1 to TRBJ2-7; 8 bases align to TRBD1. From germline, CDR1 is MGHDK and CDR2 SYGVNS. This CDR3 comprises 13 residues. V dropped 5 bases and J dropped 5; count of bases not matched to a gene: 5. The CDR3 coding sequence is TGTGCCAGCAGTACAACGGACAGGGACGAGCAGTACTTC. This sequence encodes CASSTTDRDEQYF.

The CDR3 protein is CASRESGANVLTF. CDR3 in DNA: TGTGCCAGCAGGGAGTCCGGGGCCAACGTCCTGACTTTC. The rearrangement joins TRBV27 to TRBJ2-6; D not resolved. V gave up 6 bases and J gave up 4 bases, with 7 bases separating them. The V gene's germline CDR1 is MNHEY and CDR2 SMNVEV (reference sequence). This CDR3 has 13 amino acids.

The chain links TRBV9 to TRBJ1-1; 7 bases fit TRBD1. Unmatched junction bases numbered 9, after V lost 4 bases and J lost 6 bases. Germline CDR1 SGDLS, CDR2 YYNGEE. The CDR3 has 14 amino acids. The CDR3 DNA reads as TGTGCCAGCAGCACCGGACCAGGGACAGCTGAAGCTTTCTTT. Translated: CASSTGPGTAEAFF.

The CDR3 DNA reads as TGTGCCAGCTCACCACCTGCCGCCCCTCTCGACGAGCAGTACTTC. As protein: CASSPPAAPLDEQYF. The rearrangement uses TRBV18 and TRBJ2-7; D remains ambiguous. The CDR3 extends over 15 amino acids. Trimming stripped 0 bases from V and 5 bases from J, with 14 bases between. CDR1 is KGHSH and CDR2 is LQKENI in the germline V gene.

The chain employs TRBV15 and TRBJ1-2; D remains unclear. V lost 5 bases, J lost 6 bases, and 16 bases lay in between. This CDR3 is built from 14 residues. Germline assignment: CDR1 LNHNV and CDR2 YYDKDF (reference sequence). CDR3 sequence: CATSGSVASDGYTF. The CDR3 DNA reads TGTGCCACCAGCGGTTCAGTAGCCTCGGATGGCTACACCTTC.

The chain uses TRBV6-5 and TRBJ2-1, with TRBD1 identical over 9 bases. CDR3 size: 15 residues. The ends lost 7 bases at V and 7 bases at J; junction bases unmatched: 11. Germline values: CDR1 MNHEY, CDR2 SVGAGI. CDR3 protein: CASTTVQGARNEQFF. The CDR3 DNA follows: TGTGCCAGCACTACCGTACAGGGGGCGAGGAATGAGCAGTTCTTC.

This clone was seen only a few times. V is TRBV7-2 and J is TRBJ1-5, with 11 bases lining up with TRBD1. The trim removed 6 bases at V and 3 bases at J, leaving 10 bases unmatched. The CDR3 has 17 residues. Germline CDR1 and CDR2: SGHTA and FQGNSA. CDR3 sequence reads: CASSPGTGGRINQPQHF. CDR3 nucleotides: TGTGCCAGCAGTCCCGGGACAGGGGGAAGAATCAATCAGCCCCAGCATTTT.

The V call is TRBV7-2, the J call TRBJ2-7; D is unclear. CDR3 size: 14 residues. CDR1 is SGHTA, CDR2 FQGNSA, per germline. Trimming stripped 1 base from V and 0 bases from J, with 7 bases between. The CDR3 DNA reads TGTGCCAGCAGCTTAGACTCCAGCTCCTACGAGCAGTACTTC. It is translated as CASSLDSSSYEQYF.

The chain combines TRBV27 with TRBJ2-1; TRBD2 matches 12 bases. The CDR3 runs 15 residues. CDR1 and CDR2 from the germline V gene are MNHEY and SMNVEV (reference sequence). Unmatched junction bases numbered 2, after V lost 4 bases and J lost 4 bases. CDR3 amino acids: CASSSSGRAYNEQFF. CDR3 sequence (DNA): TGTGCCAGCAGTTCTAGCGGGAGGGCATACAATGAGCAGTTCTTC.

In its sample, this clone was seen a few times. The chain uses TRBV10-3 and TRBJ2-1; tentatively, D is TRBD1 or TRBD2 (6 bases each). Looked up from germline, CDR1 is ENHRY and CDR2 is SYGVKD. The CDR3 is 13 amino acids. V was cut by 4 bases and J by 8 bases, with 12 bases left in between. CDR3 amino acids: CAISVRGVDEQFF. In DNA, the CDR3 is TGTGCCATCAGTGTGAGGGGGGTCGATGAGCAGTTCTTC.

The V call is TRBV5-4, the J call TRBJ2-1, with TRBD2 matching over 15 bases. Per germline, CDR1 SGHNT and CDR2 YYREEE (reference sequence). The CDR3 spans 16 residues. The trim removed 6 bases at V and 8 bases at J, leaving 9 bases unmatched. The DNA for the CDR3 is TGTGCCAGCACCGACGGGACTAGCGGGAGGAGGGATGAGCAGTTCTTC. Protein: CASTDGTSGRRDEQFF.

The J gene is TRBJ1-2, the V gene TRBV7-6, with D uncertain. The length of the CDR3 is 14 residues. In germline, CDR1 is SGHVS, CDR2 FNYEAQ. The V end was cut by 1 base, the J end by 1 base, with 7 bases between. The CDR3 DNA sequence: TGTGCCAGCAGCTTAGACCCGAATAACTATGGCTACACCTTC. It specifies CASSLDPNNYGYTF.

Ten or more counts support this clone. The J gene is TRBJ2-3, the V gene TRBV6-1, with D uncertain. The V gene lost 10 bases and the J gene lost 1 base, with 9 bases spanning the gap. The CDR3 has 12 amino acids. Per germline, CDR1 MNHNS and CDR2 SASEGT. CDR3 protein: CATSWGTDTQYF. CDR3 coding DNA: TGTGCCACTTCTTGGGGCACAGATACGCAGTATTTT.

CDR3 sequence reads: CASSPRRSDTEAFF. The CDR3 nucleotides read TGTGCCAGCTCACCACGAAGGTCCGACACTGAAGCTTTCTTT. The rearrangement links TRBV18 to TRBJ1-1; D gene ambiguous. Germline CDR1 KGHSH, CDR2 LQKENI. The CDR3 runs 14 residues. Trimming stripped 1 base from V and 3 bases from J, with 9 bases between. Together with reference TRBV18 and TRBJ1-1, the CDR3 gives the full variable domain: NAGVMQNPRHLVRRRGQEARLRCSPMKGHSHVYWYRQLPEEGLKFMVYLQKENIIDESGMPKERFSAEFPKEGPSILRIQQVVRGDSAAYFCASSPRRSDTEAFFGQGTRLTVV.